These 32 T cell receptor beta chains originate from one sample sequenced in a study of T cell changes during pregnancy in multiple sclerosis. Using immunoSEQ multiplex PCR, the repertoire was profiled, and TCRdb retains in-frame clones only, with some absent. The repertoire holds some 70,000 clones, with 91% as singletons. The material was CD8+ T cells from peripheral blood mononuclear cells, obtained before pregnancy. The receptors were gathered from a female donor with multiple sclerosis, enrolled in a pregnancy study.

This chain's CDR3 is CASSVEGGVPGLVKEDTQYF. The CDR3 nucleotides read TGTGCCAGCAGCGTAGAGGGCGGAGTCCCGGGACTAGTTAAAGAAGATACGCAGTATTTT. V and J are TRBV9 and TRBJ2-3; 8 bases fit TRBD2. V lost 0 bases and J lost 5; bases outside the gene matches: 20. This CDR3 has 20 residues. Germline CDR1 SGDLS, CDR2 YYNGEE. Combining the CDR3 with reference TRBV9 and TRBJ2-3 gives the whole variable domain DSGVTQTPKHLITATGQRVTLRCSPRSGDLSVYWYQQSLDQGLQFLIQYYNGEERAKGNILERFSAQQFPDLHSELNLSSLELGDSALYFCASSVEGGVPGLVKEDTQYFGPGTRLTVL.

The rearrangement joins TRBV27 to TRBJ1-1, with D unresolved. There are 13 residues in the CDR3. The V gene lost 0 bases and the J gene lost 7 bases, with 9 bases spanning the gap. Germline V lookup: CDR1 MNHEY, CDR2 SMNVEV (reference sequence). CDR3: CASSLSVRFEAFF. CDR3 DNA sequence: TGTGCCAGCAGTTTATCCGTTCGGTTTGAAGCTTTCTTT.

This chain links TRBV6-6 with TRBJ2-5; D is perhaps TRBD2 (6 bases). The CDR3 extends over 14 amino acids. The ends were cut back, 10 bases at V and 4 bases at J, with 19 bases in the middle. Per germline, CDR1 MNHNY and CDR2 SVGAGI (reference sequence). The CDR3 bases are TGTGCCATCAACGCGGGGACCCCAGGAGAGACCCAGTACTTC. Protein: CAINAGTPGETQYF.

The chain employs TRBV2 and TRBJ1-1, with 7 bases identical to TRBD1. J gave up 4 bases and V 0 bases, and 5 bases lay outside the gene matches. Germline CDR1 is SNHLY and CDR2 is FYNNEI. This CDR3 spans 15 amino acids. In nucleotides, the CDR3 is TGTGCCAGCAGTGAAGCACAGGGGTCGGGCACTGAAGCTTTCTTT. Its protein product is CASSEAQGSGTEAFF. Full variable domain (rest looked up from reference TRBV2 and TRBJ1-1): EPEVTQTPSHQVTQMGQEVILRCVPISNHLYFYWYRQILGQKVEFLVSFYNNEISEKSEIFDDQFSVERPDGSNFTLKIRSTKLEDSAMYFCASSEAQGSGTEAFFGQGTRLTVV.

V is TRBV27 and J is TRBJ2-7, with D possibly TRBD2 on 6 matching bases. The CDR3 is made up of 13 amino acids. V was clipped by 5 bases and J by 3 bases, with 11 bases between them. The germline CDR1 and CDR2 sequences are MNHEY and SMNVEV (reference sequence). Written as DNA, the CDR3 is TGTGCCAGCAGTCGGGGACTTTACTACGAGCAGTACTTC. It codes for CASSRGLYYEQYF.

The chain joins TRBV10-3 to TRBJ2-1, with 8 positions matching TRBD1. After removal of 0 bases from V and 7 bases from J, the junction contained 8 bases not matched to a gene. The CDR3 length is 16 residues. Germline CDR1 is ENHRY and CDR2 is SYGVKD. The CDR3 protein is CAISESPGGLGNEQFF. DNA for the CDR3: TGTGCCATCAGTGAGTCACCAGGGGGCTTGGGGAATGAGCAGTTCTTC.

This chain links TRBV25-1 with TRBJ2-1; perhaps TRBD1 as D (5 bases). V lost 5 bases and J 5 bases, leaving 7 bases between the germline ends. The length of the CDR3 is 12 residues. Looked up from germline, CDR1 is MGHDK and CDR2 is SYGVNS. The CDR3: CASSLTDNEQFF. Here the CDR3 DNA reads TGTGCCAGCAGTTTGACAGACAATGAGCAGTTCTTC.

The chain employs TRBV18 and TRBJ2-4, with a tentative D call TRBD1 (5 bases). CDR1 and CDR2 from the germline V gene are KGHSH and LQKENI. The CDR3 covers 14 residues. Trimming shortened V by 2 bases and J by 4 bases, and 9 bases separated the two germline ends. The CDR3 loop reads CASSPEQGKNIQYF. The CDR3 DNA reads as TGTGCCAGCTCACCAGAGCAGGGAAAAAACATTCAGTACTTC.

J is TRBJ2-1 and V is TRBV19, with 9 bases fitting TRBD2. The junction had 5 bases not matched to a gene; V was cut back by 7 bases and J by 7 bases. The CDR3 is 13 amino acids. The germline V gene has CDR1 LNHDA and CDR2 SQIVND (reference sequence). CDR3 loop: CASMTSGLNEQFF. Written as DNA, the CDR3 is TGTGCCAGTATGACTAGCGGTTTGAATGAGCAGTTCTTC.

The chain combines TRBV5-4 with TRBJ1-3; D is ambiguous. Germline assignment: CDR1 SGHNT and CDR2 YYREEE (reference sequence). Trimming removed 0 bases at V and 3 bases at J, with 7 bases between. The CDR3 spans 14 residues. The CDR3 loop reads CASSLAGNGNTIYF. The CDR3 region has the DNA TGTGCCAGCAGCTTGGCGGGAAATGGAAACACCATATATTTT.

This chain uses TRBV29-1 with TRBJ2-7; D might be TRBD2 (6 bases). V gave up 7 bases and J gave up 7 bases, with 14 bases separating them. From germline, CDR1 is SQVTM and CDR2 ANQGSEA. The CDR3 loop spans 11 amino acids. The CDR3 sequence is CSANPGGEQYF. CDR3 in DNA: TGCAGCGCGAACCCCGGGGGTGAGCAGTACTTC.

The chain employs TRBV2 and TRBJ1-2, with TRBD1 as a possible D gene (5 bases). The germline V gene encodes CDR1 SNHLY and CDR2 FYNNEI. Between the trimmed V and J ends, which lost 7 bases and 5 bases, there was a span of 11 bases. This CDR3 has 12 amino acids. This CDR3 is CASMTGVYGYTF. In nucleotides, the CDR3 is TGTGCCAGCATGACGGGGGTTTATGGCTACACCTTC.

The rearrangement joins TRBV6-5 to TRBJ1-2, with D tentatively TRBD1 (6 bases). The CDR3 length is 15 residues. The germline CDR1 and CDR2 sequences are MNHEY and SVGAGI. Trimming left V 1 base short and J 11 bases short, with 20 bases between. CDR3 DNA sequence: TGTGCCAGCAGTTACTTGGGTGCTGGACAGCCAATATACACCTTC. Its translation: CASSYLGAGQPIYTF.

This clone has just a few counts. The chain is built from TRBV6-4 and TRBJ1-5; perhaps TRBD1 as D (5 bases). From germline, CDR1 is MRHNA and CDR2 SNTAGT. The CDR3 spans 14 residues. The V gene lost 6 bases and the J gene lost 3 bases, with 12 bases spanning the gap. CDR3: CASSEDSTNQPQHF. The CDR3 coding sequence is TGTGCCAGCAGCGAAGACAGTACCAATCAGCCCCAGCATTTT.

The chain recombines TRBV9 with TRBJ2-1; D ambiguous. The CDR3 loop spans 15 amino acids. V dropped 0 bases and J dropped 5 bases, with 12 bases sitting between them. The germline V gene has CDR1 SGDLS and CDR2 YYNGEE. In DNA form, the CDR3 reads TGTGCCAGCAGCGTAGACACGTACAGCAACAATGAGCAGTTCTTC. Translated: CASSVDTYSNNEQFF.

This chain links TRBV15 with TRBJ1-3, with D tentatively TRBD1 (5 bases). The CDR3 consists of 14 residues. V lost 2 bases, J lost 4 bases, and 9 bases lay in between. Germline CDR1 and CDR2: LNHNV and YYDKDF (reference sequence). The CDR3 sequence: CATSRTRQGNTIYF. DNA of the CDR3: TGTGCCACCAGCAGAACACGACAGGGAAACACCATATATTTT.

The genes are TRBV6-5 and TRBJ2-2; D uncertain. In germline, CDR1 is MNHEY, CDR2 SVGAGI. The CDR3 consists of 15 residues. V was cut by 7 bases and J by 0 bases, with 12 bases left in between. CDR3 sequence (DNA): TGTGCCAGCAACTCCGGCCTAGCGAACACCGGGGAGCTGTTTTTT. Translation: CASNSGLANTGELFF.

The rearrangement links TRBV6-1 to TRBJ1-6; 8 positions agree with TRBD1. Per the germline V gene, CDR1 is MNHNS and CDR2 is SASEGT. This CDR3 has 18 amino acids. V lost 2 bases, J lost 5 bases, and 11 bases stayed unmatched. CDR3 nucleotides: TGTGCCAGCAGTGAATTAATACAGGGGGAAAACCATAATTCACCCCTCCACTTT. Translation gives CASSELIQGENHNSPLHF.

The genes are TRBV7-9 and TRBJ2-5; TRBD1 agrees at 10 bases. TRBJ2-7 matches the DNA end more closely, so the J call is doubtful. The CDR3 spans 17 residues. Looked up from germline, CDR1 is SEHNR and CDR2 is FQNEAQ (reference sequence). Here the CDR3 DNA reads TGTGCCAGCAGCTTGGATACTTCCGGGACAGGGGACTACGAGCAGTACTTC. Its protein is CASSLDTSGTGDYEQYF.

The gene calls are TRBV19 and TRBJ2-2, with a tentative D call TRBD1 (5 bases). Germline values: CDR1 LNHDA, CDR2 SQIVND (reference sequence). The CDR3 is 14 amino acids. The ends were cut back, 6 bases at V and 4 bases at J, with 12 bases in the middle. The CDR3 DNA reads TGTGCCAGTAGGATCACAGGATCCACCGGGGAGCTGTTTTTT. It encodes CASRITGSTGELFF.

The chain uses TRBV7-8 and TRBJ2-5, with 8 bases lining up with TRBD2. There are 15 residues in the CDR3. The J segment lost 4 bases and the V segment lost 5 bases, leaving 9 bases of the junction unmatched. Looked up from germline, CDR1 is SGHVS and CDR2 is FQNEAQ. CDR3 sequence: CASSPIGGVIETQYF. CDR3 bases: TGTGCCAGCAGCCCAATCGGGGGGGTAATAGAGACCCAGTACTTC.

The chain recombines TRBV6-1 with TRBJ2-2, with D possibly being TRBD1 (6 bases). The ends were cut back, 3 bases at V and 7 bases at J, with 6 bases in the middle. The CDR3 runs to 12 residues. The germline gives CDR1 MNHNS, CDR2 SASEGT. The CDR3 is CASSDRGGELFF. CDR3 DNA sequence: TGTGCCAGCAGTGACAGGGGCGGGGAGCTGTTTTTT.

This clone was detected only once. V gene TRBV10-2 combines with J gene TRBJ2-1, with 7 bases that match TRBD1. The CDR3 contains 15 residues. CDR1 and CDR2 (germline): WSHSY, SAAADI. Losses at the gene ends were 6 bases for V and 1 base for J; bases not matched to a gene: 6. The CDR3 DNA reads TGCGCCAGCAGCGATGCAGGGGGTTCCTACAATGAGCAGTTCTTC. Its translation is CASSDAGGSYNEQFF.

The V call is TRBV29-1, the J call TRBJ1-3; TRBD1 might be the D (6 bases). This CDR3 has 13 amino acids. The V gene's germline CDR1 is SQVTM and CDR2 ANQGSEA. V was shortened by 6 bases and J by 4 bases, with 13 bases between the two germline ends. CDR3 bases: TGCAGCGTGTCCGGACAGAAAGGAAACACCATATATTTT. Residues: CSVSGQKGNTIYF.

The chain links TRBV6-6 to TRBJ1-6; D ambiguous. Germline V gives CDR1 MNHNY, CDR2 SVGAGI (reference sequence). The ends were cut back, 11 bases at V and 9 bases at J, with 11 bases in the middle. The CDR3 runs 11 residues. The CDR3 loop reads CARPGSSPLHF. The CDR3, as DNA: TGTGCCCGCCCGGGTAGTTCACCCCTCCACTTT.

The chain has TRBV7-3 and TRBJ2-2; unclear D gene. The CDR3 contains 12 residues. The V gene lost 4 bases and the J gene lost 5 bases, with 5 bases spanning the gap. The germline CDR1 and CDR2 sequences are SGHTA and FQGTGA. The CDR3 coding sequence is TGTGCCAGCAGCTCAGATACCGGGGAGCTGTTTTTT. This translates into CASSSDTGELFF.

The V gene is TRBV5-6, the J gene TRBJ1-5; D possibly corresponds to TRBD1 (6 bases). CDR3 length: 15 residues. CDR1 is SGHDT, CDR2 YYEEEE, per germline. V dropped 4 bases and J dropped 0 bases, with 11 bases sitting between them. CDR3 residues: CASSTDRNSNQPQHF. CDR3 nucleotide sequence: TGTGCCAGCAGCACTGACAGGAATAGCAATCAGCCCCAGCATTTT. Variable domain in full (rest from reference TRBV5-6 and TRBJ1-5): DAGVTQSPTHLIKTRGQQVTLRCSPKSGHDTVSWYQQALGQGPQFIFQYYEEEERQRGNFPDRFSGHQFPNYSSELNVNALLLGDSALYLCASSTDRNSNQPQHFGDGTRLSIL.

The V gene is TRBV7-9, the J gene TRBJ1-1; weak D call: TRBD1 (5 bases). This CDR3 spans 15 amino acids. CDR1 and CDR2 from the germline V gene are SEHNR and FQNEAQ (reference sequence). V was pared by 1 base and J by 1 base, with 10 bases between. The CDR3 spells CASSLVDTGNTEAFF. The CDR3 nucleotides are TGTGCCAGCAGCTTAGTGGACACAGGGAACACTGAAGCTTTCTTT.

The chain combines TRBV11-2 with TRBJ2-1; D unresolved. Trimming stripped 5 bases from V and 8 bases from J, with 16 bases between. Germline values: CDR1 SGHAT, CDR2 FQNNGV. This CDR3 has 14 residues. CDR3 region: CASSVTNNPDEQFF. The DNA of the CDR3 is TGTGCCAGCAGCGTAACCAATAATCCAGATGAGCAGTTCTTC.

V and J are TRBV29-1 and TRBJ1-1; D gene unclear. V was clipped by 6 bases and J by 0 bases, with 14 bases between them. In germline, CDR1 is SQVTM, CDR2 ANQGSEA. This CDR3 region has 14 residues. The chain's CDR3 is CSVEDKFMNTEAFF. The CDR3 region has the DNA TGCAGCGTGGAGGATAAGTTCATGAACACTGAAGCTTTCTTT.

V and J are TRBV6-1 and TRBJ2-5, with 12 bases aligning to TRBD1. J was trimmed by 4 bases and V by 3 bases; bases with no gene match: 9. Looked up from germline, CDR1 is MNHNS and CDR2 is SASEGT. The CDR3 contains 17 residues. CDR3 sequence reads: CASSDLRDRGPVETQYF. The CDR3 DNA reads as TGTGCCAGCAGTGATCTCCGGGACAGGGGGCCTGTAGAGACCCAGTACTTC.

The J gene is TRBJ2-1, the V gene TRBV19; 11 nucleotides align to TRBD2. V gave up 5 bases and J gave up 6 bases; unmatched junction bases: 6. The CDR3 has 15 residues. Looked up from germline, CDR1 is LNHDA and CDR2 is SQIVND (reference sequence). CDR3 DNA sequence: TGTGCCAGTAGTGCCGGGACTAGCGGATTCAATGAGCAGTTCTTC. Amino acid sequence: CASSAGTSGFNEQFF.